Listed below are T cell receptor beta chains from one sample, sequenced in a study of blood T cell repertoires in COVID-19. Sequencing was performed with immunoSEQ multiplex PCR; in TCRdb, only in-frame clones are kept and a portion is missing. The sample shows approximately 220,000 clones, about 80% of them seen only once. The sample consisted of peripheral blood. All receptors derive from a woman aged 25 to 39 who had recovered from COVID-19. Both conserved end residues are part of each CDR3. The order of the fields is D gene, V gene, clone size, J gene, CDR3 DNA, CDR3 protein. The D gene is left open where the match is weak. For some rows the clone size is stated as once, few or many, or as a class when expanded; others skip it.

-,TRBV3-1/TRBV3-2,-,TRBJ2-7,TGTGCCAGCAGCCAAGATCTAGGTGGCCGAGGGTCCTACGAGCAGTACTTC,CASSQDLGGRGSYEQYF
TRBD1,TRBV18,-,TRBJ1-2,TGTGCCAGCTCACCGGGACAGAATGGCTACACCTTC,CASSPGQNGYTF
-,TRBV7-9,-,TRBJ2-7,TGTGCCAGCAGCTTCGGTAGATCGTCCGAGCAGTACTTC,CASSFGRSSEQYF
-,TRBV7-9,-,TRBJ1-4,TGTGCCAGCAGCTTAGACAGCGAAAAACTGTTTTTT,CASSLDSEKLFF
TRBD1,TRBV30,-,TRBJ1-2,TGTGCCTGGTTCGACAGGGGGGGGCCCCCTTATGGCTACACCTTC,CAWFDRGGPPYGYTF
-,TRBV30,-,TRBJ1-5,TGTGCCTGGAGTGTAAAAGGAGGAAATCAGCCCCAGCATTTT,CAWSVKGGNQPQHF
TRBD1,TRBV7-3,-,TRBJ2-1,TGTGCCAGCAGCTTAGAAGGGACAGGGGGCCACAATGAGCAGTTCTTC,CASSLEGTGGHNEQFF
-,TRBV5-1,-,TRBJ2-1,TGCGCCAGCAGTCCCGACTATGAGCAGTTCTTC,CASSPDYEQFF
TRBD2,TRBV29-1,once,TRBJ2-1,TGCAGCGTTGGGGTAGCGGGAGGGGATAATGAGCAGTTCTTC,CSVGVAGGDNEQFF
-,TRBV19,-,TRBJ1-5,TGTGCCAGTAGTATACTGACAGGGCCCCAGCATTTT,CASSILTGPQHF
-,TRBV9,once,TRBJ2-3,TGTGCCAGCAGCGTAGCCACCTTCTCCGGCGGGCGCACAGATACGCAGTATTTT,CASSVATFSGGRTDTQYF
-,TRBV7-6,-,TRBJ1-1,TGTGCCAGCAGCGGGGGGGGCGTCACTGAAGCTTTCTTT,CASSGGGVTEAFF
TRBD1,TRBV7-9,-,TRBJ2-7,TGTGCCAGCAGCTCGCCGGGACAGGCCACCTACGAGCAGTACTTC,CASSSPGQATYEQYF
-,TRBV18,-,TRBJ2-7,TGTGCCAGCTCACCACGGTCCACTTACGAGCAGTACTTC,CASSPRSTYEQYF
TRBD2,TRBV7-3,once,TRBJ2-1,TGTGCCAGCAGGGGACTAGCGTCGTACTCCTACAATGAGCAGTTCTTC,CASRGLASYSYNEQFF
-,TRBV7-3,-,TRBJ2-5,TGTGCCAGCAGCTTATTTCCAGCGGAAGAGACCCAGTACTTC,CASSLFPAEETQYF
TRBD2,TRBV4-1,-,TRBJ2-5,TGCGCCAGCAGCCAAGAGGGGCTAGCGGGAGTCTGGGAGACCCAGTACTTC,CASSQEGLAGVWETQYF
TRBD1,TRBV28,few,TRBJ2-7,TGTGCCAGCACCCTAAAGACAGGGGGCTACGAGCAGTACTTC,CASTLKTGGYEQYF
-,TRBV6-1,-,TRBJ1-4,TGTGCCAGCAGTGAAGCAGGCAGGGTATTAGAAAAACTGTTTTTT,CASSEAGRVLEKLFF
TRBD2,TRBV19,-,TRBJ2-3,TGTGCCAGTAGTAAAAAACAACTAGCGGATACGCAGTATTTT,CASSKKQLADTQYF
-,TRBV28,-,TRBJ1-1,TGTGCCAGCAGTGGGGGAGGTCGGCCCTATGAAGCTTTCTTT,CASSGGGRPYEAFF
-,TRBV9,-,TRBJ2-7,TGTGCCAGCAGCGTAGATGCAGGGGTCTCCTACGAGCAGTACTTC,CASSVDAGVSYEQYF
-,TRBV5-5,-,TRBJ2-7,TGTGCCAGCAGCCCCGGTAGGCCAGGGATAATGAACGAGCAGTACTTC,CASSPGRPGIMNEQYF
TRBD2,TRBV6-5,-,TRBJ2-1,TGTGCCAGCAGTCCCGGGACTAGCTTGGATGAGCAGTTCTTC,CASSPGTSLDEQFF
-,TRBV12-2,-,TRBJ1-2,TGTGCAAGTCGCTTAGGGGAGGGTTCTAACTATGGCTACACCTTC,CASRLGEGSNYGYTF
-,TRBV9,-,TRBJ2-3,TGTGCCAGCAGCGTATGGGGTAGCGGCACAGATACGCAGTATTTT,CASSVWGSGTDTQYF
TRBD1,TRBV28,-,TRBJ1-2,TGTGCCAGCAGTCCCCGGGACAGGGGGTTTTATGGCTACACCTTC,CASSPRDRGFYGYTF
-,TRBV18,few,TRBJ1-5,TGTGCCAGCTCACCACGGAGTGCGGGGGGCGCGAGCAATCAGCCCCAGCATTTT,CASSPRSAGGASNQPQHF
-,TRBV27,once,TRBJ2-1,TGTGCCAGCAGTTTATTAGGCGGAAGCTCCTACAATGAGCAGTTCTTC,CASSLLGGSSYNEQFF
TRBD1,TRBV6-1,few,TRBJ1-4,TGTGCCAGCAGTGAACGCGGGACAGGTTCAAAACTGTTTTTT,CASSERGTGSKLFF
TRBD1,TRBV29-1,-,TRBJ2-7,TGCAGCGTTCGTGGGGGGACAGGGGGCATCCACGAGCAGTACTTC,CSVRGGTGGIHEQYF
-,TRBV6-5,once,TRBJ1-1,TGTGCCAGCAGTTACTCTGCGGGGCCCACTGAAGCTTTCTTT,CASSYSAGPTEAFF
-,TRBV27,-,TRBJ1-2,TGTGCCAGCAGTCCCTCCGGGGGGCGTTCGGTCAACTATGGCTACACCTTC,CASSPSGGRSVNYGYTF